Sequencing of this T cell receptor (beta chain) was carried out in a study of T cell clones after liver transplantation. On the study more broadly: TCRbeta sequencing after a pre-transplant mixed lymphocyte reaction identified graft-donor-reactive clones, later tracked in post-transplant blood.

TCRdb keeps only in-frame clones here, not all; method: immunoSEQ multiplex PCR. The sample holds 70,000 to 80,000 clones, around 90% seen once. CDR1 SNHLY and CDR2 FYNNEI come from the germline V gene. The CDR3 runs to 15 residues. V lost 7 bases to trimming and J lost 2 bases, with 14 bases between them. Specimen: CD4+ T cells from blood, collected before liver transplant. The chain couples TRBV2 to TRBJ1-4, with D possibly matching TRBD1 (5 bases). The sequence was obtained from a human donor who received a liver transplant. The CDR3 spells CASMIAGITNEKLFF. CDR3 sequence (DNA): TGTGCCAGCATGATCGCAGGGATCACTAATGAAAAACTGTTTTTT.